A single sample gave rise to the 29 T cell receptor beta chains below, sequenced in a study of early T cells in non-severe SARS-CoV-2 infection. TCRdb recomputed calls from the 5' RACE reads with MiXCR, one row per CDR3 protein. Of 65,000 to 70,000 distinct CDR3 sequences listed, about 12% were seen once; the top ten hold under 2%. The specimen was whole blood. These receptors all stem from an adult who was a healthcare worker with PCR-confirmed SARS-CoV-2 infection or an uninfected control (not recorded which).

This clonotype occurred many times. This sequence joins TRBV7-2 and TRBJ2-7; possible D gene TRBD1, 5 bases. Trimming pared 0 bases from V and 3 bases from J, leaving 12 bases between. CDR3 size: 15 residues. The germline CDR1 and CDR2 sequences are SGHTA and FQGNSA. The CDR3: CASSLARQPYYEQYF. For the CDR3, the DNA is TGTGCCAGCAGCTTAGCCAGACAGCCTTACTACGAGCAGTACTTC.

V is TRBV12-3 or TRBV12-4 and J is TRBJ2-1, with D hard to call. CDR3 length equals 16 residues. The V end was cut by 5 bases, the J end by 4 bases, with 18 bases between. The CDR3 bases are TGTGCCAGCAGTCCCACGTTGAGGAATAATTACAATGAGCAGTTCTTC. Translating gives CASSPTLRNNYNEQFF.

Comments on this clonotype: Compared with germline, one end of the junction differs, possibly owing to a read error. This chain's CDR3 is CASSTSAPGPYNVQFF. The CDR3 DNA reads as TGTGCCAGCAGCACCTCCGCCCCGGGGCCCTACAATGTGCAGTTCTTC. The chain carries TRBV7-2 and TRBJ2-1; either TRBD1 or TRBD2 may supply D (5 bases each). The germline CDR1 and CDR2 sequences are SGHTA and FQGNSA. The CDR3 runs 16 residues.

This clonotype was recorded at least ten times. The gene calls are TRBV3-1 and TRBJ2-7; 10 nucleotides align to TRBD2. With 5 bases clipped from V and 9 bases from J, the junction kept 7 bases outside the gene matches. Germline V gene lookup returns CDR1 LGHDT and CDR2 YNNKEL (reference sequence). CDR3 size: 13 residues. The chain's CDR3 is CASSVSGGAGQYF. In nucleotides, the CDR3 is TGTGCCAGCAGCGTGAGCGGGGGGGCTGGGCAGTACTTC.

This clonotype was seen ten or more times. The rearrangement joins TRBV7-2 to TRBJ2-1; D gene uncertain. Trimming stripped 3 bases from V and 6 bases from J, with 9 bases between. This CDR3 is built from 13 residues. Germline lookup yields CDR1 SGHTA and CDR2 FQGNSA. Here the CDR3 DNA reads TGTGCCAGCAGCTTGTCCCGCGCCAATGAGCAGTTCTTC. Its protein product is CASSLSRANEQFF.

The sample holds a few counts of this clonotype. The chain is built from TRBV12-3 or TRBV12-4 and TRBJ1-4; 7 nucleotides agree with TRBD1. V dropped 4 bases and J dropped 2; count of bases not matched to a gene: 1. The CDR3 has 14 amino acids. The chain's CDR3 is CASSWGQTNEKLFF. The CDR3 coding sequence is TGTGCCAGCAGTTGGGGACAGACTAATGAAAAACTGTTTTTT.

In DNA, the CDR3 is TGTGCCAGCACTCGGCGGGGGGCCCGCTCTGGGGCCAACGTCCTGACTTTC. This translates into CASTRRGARSGANVLTF. The chain joins TRBV6-2 or TRBV6-3 to TRBJ2-6; the match to TRBD2 covers 8 bases. The CDR3 runs 17 residues. Trimming removed 7 bases from V and 0 bases from J; junction bases left unmatched: 8. CDR1 is MNHEY and CDR2 is SVGEGT in the germline V gene.

The chain is built from TRBV13 and TRBJ2-7; TRBD1 matches at 8 bases. Germline V gene sequence: CDR1 PRHDT, CDR2 FYEKMQ (reference sequence). The CDR3 extends over 15 amino acids. V shed 0 bases and J 3 bases; nucleotides not matched to a gene: 4. The CDR3 DNA follows: TGTGCCAGCAGCTTAGGACAGGGGGTTTTCTACGAGCAGTACTTC. Amino acids: CASSLGQGVFYEQYF. Drawing the rest from reference TRBV13 and TRBJ2-7, the complete variable domain is AAGVIQSPRHLIKEKRETATLKCYPIPRHDTVYWYQQGPGQDPQFLISFYEKMQSDKGSIPDRFSAQQFSDYHSELNMSSLELGDSALYFCASSLGQGVFYEQYFGPGTRLTVT.

In its sample, this clonotype was seen a few times. The rearrangement uses TRBV3-1 and TRBJ2-5, with D perhaps TRBD1 (6 bases). Germline CDR1 reads LGHDT; CDR2 reads YNNKEL (reference sequence). The CDR3 runs to 15 residues. Trimming removed 3 bases at V and 5 bases at J, with 16 bases between. The CDR3 loop is CASSHWTDRFETQYF. CDR3 nucleotides: TGTGCCAGCAGCCATTGGACAGATAGATTCGAGACCCAGTACTTC.

This clonotype was counted between two and nine times. The genes are TRBV15 and TRBJ2-1, with 10 nucleotides matching TRBD2. Germline CDR1 is LNHNV and CDR2 is YYDKDF (reference sequence). This CDR3 is 15 amino acids long. Unmatched junction bases numbered 6, after V lost 4 bases and J lost 6 bases. CDR3 DNA sequence: TGTGCCACCAGCACTCGGACTAGCGGATCCAATGAGCAGTTCTTC. Translation gives CATSTRTSGSNEQFF.

The V and J genes are TRBV3-1 and TRBJ2-5; D is perhaps TRBD1 (5 bases). The CDR3 covers 12 residues. Germline V lookup: CDR1 LGHDT, CDR2 YNNKEL (reference sequence). Trimming pared 6 bases from V and 5 bases from J, leaving 10 bases between. The DNA of the CDR3 is TGTGCCAGCAGGGATGCAGGGGAGACCCAGTACTTC. Amino acid sequence: CASRDAGETQYF.

This clonotype was picked up many times. The chain uses TRBV29-1 and TRBJ1-2; TRBD1 is a possible D gene (6 bases). This CDR3 region has 13 residues. Germline-derived CDR1 and CDR2 are SQVTM and ANQGSEA. With 5 bases removed from V and 4 bases from J, the gap between germline ends came to 14 bases. The CDR3 sequence is CSVTETGVYGYTF. For the CDR3, the DNA is TGCAGCGTTACCGAGACAGGAGTCTATGGCTACACCTTC.

V gene TRBV11-2 combines with J gene TRBJ2-4; perhaps TRBD2 as D (5 bases). CDR1 is SGHAT and CDR2 is FQNNGV in the germline V gene. The CDR3 runs to 16 residues. V gave up 5 bases and J gave up 3 bases, with 17 bases separating them. The CDR3 DNA reads as TGTGCCAGCAGCCCGTTCCCAGGAGGACTCAAAAACATTCAGTACTTC. Protein sequence: CASSPFPGGLKNIQYF. Drawing the rest from reference TRBV11-2 and TRBJ2-4, the complete variable domain is EAGVAQSPRYKIIEKRQSVAFWCNPISGHATLYWYQQILGQGPKLLIQFQNNGVVDDSQLPKDRFSAERLKGVDSTLKIQPAKLEDSAVYLCASSPFPGGLKNIQYFGAGTRLSVL.

The gene calls are TRBV20-1 and TRBJ1-2; the D is unclear. Germline CDR1 is DFQATT and CDR2 is SNEGSKA (reference sequence). Trimming stripped 5 bases from V and 2 bases from J, with 6 bases between. The length of the CDR3 is 11 residues. This chain's CDR3 is CSASANYGYTF. The CDR3 coding sequence is TGCAGTGCTTCAGCGAACTATGGCTACACCTTC.

The chain employs TRBV27 and TRBJ2-3, with D tentatively TRBD1 (5 bases). Germline assignment: CDR1 MNHEY and CDR2 SMNVEV (reference sequence). With 9 bases removed from V and 6 bases from J, the gap between germline ends came to 10 bases. The CDR3 totals 11 residues. The CDR3 nucleotides read TGTGCCAGTCGGAAGGGGGATACGCAGTATTTT. As protein: CASRKGDTQYF.

For the CDR3, the DNA is TGTGCCAGTAGTTCAGACAGGAGCTACACCTTC. This codes for CASSSDRSYTF. The V gene is TRBV19, the J gene TRBJ1-2; D possibly corresponds to TRBD1 (6 bases). Germline V gives CDR1 LNHDA, CDR2 SQIVND (reference sequence). This CDR3 has 11 residues. V gave up 5 bases and J gave up 9 bases, with 10 bases separating them.

At least ten counts were recorded for this clonotype. This rearrangement joins TRBV6-5 to TRBJ2-2, with 9 bases lining up with TRBD2. This CDR3 region has 17 residues. V shed 6 bases and J 2 bases; nucleotides not matched to a gene: 10. The germline gives CDR1 MNHEY, CDR2 SVGAGI. The CDR3 DNA reads as TGTGCCAGCAGCCCCGCCGGGCTAGCGGGAAACACCGGGGAGCTGTTTTTT. This translates into CASSPAGLAGNTGELFF.

This chain connects TRBV2 to TRBJ1-1; tentatively, D is TRBD1 (6 bases). The CDR3 is made up of 16 amino acids. Trimming pared 6 bases from V and 1 base from J, leaving 18 bases between. Germline assignment: CDR1 SNHLY and CDR2 FYNNEI. The CDR3 here is CASSPRGSAPNTEAFF. CDR3 bases: TGTGCCAGCAGCCCCAGGGGAAGTGCTCCGAACACTGAAGCTTTCTTT.

This clonotype has just a few counts. The rearrangement links TRBV11-2 to TRBJ2-5, with 8 bases fitting TRBD1. The germline V gene has CDR1 SGHAT and CDR2 FQNNGV. With V trimmed by 5 bases and J by 1 base, 6 bases remained unmatched. This CDR3 spans 15 amino acids. CDR3 bases: TGTGCCAGCAGCCACGGGACAGGCGTCCAAGAGACCCAGTACTTC. Encoded protein: CASSHGTGVQETQYF. The complete variable domain, with remaining parts taken from reference TRBV11-2 and TRBJ2-5, reads EAGVAQSPRYKIIEKRQSVAFWCNPISGHATLYWYQQILGQGPKLLIQFQNNGVVDDSQLPKDRFSAERLKGVDSTLKIQPAKLEDSAVYLCASSHGTGVQETQYFGPGTRLLVL.

This clonotype occurred a few times. The chain combines TRBV12-3 or TRBV12-4 with TRBJ2-5; D possibly corresponds to TRBD2 (7 bases). Trimming shortened V by 0 bases and J by 2 bases, and 10 bases separated the two germline ends. CDR3 length: 15 residues. The CDR3 reads CASSLARGGQETQYF. The DNA of the CDR3 is TGTGCCAGCAGTTTAGCGAGGGGGGGGCAAGAGACCCAGTACTTC.

The J gene is TRBJ1-4, the V gene TRBV18, with D possibly TRBD1 on 5 matching bases. Germline loops: CDR1 KGHSH, CDR2 LQKENI. The CDR3 length is 12 residues. The V and J ends lost 2 bases and 8 bases respectively, with 6 bases between them. The CDR3 DNA is TGTGCCAGCTCACCAAAGGGGGAAAAACTGTTTTTT. Its translation is CASSPKGEKLFF. Supplemented by reference TRBV18 and TRBJ1-4, the full variable domain reads NAGVMQNPRHLVRRRGQEARLRCSPMKGHSHVYWYRQLPEEGLKFMVYLQKENIIDESGMPKERFSAEFPKEGPSILRIQQVVRGDSAAYFCASSPKGEKLFFGSGTQLSVL.

This clonotype has only a few counts. This chain uses TRBV5-1 with TRBJ2-7; D is unresolved. The germline CDR1 and CDR2 sequences are SGHRS and YFSETQ. V lost 1 base and J lost 6, with 8 bases in between. The CDR3 loop spans 12 amino acids. The CDR3 DNA sequence: TGCGCCAGCAGCTTGTCCTTGGGCGAGCAGTACTTC. Its protein is CASSLSLGEQYF.

This clonotype was detected only a few times. The rearrangement uses TRBV18 and TRBJ2-1, with 7 bases that match TRBD2. Germline V gene sequence: CDR1 KGHSH, CDR2 LQKENI. J gave up 7 bases and V 3 bases, and 12 bases lay outside the gene matches. This CDR3 spans 16 amino acids. The CDR3 sequence is CASSPGAGVVANEQFF. The CDR3 region has the DNA TGTGCCAGCTCACCGGGCGCGGGGGTCGTTGCAAATGAGCAGTTCTTC.

This clonotype was counted ten times or more. V and J are TRBV12-3 or TRBV12-4 and TRBJ2-4; no clear D gene. V lost 5 bases and J lost 2, with 10 bases in between. CDR3 length: 14 amino acids. CDR3 protein: CASSIARPKNIQYF. The CDR3 DNA follows: TGTGCCAGCAGTATCGCACGACCCAAAAACATTCAGTACTTC.

This clonotype was counted at least ten times. The genes are TRBV29-1 and TRBJ2-5, with a tentative D call TRBD2 (6 bases). This CDR3 has 14 amino acids. Trimming cost V 7 bases and J 5 bases, with 20 bases left between them. CDR1 is SQVTM and CDR2 is ANQGSEA in the germline V gene. The DNA of the CDR3 is TGCAGCGCCGGAGGGTATGGGGGTTGGGAGACCCAGTACTTC. Its translation: CSAGGYGGWETQYF.

This clonotype was picked up many times. The junction and the germline gene differ at one end; a read error may be behind it. The chain carries TRBV14 and TRBJ2-3; D unclear. Germline CDR1 and CDR2: SGHDN and FVKESK. This CDR3 contains 11 residues. DNA of the CDR3: TGCGCCAGCAGCCAGGCAGATACGCAGTATTTT. It specifies CASSQADTQYF.

This clonotype has more than one count but fewer than ten. The chain employs TRBV11-2 and TRBJ2-7; no clear D gene. The germline V gene has CDR1 SGHAT and CDR2 FQNNGV. V was pared by 5 bases and J by 3 bases, with 17 bases between. The CDR3 spans 15 residues. CDR3: CASSRTRASDYEQYF. In DNA, the CDR3 is TGTGCCAGCAGCCGAACCCGGGCCTCCGACTACGAGCAGTACTTC.

This chain joins TRBV6-5 and TRBJ1-2; 8 bases agree with TRBD1. The CDR3 totals 14 residues. The J segment lost 8 bases and the V segment lost 7 bases, leaving 12 bases of the junction unmatched. From germline, CDR1 is MNHEY and CDR2 SVGAGI. The CDR3 spells CASKESGGAGGYTF. CDR3 DNA sequence: TGTGCCAGCAAGGAGTCAGGGGGCGCAGGAGGCTACACCTTC.

The chain has TRBV12-3 or TRBV12-4 and TRBJ1-2; no clear D gene. This CDR3 spans 13 amino acids. Between the trimmed V and J ends, which lost 6 bases and 3 bases, there was a span of 11 bases. The CDR3 loop reads CASSSTLDYGYTF. For the CDR3, the DNA is TGTGCCAGCAGCTCGACTCTAGACTATGGCTACACCTTC.